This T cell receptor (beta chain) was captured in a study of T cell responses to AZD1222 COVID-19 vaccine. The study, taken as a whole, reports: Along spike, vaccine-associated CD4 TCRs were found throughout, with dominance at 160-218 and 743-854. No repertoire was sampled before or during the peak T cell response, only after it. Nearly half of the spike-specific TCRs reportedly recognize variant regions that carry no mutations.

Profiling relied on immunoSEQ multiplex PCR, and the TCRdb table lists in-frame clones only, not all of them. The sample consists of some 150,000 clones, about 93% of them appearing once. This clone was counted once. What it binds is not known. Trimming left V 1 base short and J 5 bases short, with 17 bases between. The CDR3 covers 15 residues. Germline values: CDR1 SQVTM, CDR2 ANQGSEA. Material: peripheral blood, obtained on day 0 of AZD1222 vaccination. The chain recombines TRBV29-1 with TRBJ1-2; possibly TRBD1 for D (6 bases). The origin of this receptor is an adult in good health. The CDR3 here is CSVEGGTIFGYGYTF. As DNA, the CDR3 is TGCAGCGTTGAAGGGGGGACAATCTTTGGTTATGGCTACACCTTC.